Listed below are T cell receptor beta chains from one sample, sequenced in a study of blood T cell repertoires in COVID-19. The data were produced by immunoSEQ multiplex PCR, yet TCRdb's version contains in-frame clones alone and is incomplete. The table lists 83,000 or so clones, roughly 79% of them singletons. The sequencing sample was made of peripheral blood. The origin of the receptors is an elderly woman with acute or convalescent COVID-19. Both conserved end residues are part of each CDR3. D genes are given only for firm matches. A clone size is listed for some rows: how often the clone was seen (once, few, many), or a class if it is expanded.

CDR3nt	CDR3aa	abundance	d_gene	v_gene	j_gene
TGTGCCAGCAGCCAGTCCGATTCACCCCTCCACTTT	CASSQSDSPLHF	few	.	TRBV3-1/TRBV3-2	TRBJ1-6
TGTGCCAGCAGCGCACGACAGGGAGGAGGCACAGATACGCAGTATTTT	CASSARQGGGTDTQYF	once	.	TRBV9	TRBJ2-3
TGTGCCAGCAGCCGACCCGACAGGTTGAATACGCAGTATTTT	CASSRPDRLNTQYF	.	.	TRBV5-6	TRBJ2-3
TGTGCCTGGAGTGAGACAGGGGGCACGGACACCATATATTTT	CAWSETGGTDTIYF	.	TRBD1	TRBV30	TRBJ1-3
TGTGCCAGCAGCCAAGGGACTAGCGGGACCCCTATGCAGCAGTACTTC	CASSQGTSGTPMQQYF	.	TRBD2	TRBV4-2	TRBJ2-7
TGTGCCAGCAGGGCGCCGGGGCTAGCGGGCCGCAATGAGCAGTTCTTC	CASRAPGLAGRNEQFF	.	TRBD2	TRBV28	TRBJ2-1
TGTGCCAGCAGCTTAGCATTCAGCTCTGGAAACACCATATATTTT	CASSLAFSSGNTIYF	.	.	TRBV7-2	TRBJ1-3
TGTGCCAGCTCGGGGGGAGTAGGGTCCTACGAGCAGTACTTC	CASSGGVGSYEQYF	medium-sized	.	TRBV18	TRBJ2-7
TGTGCCAGCACCCTCACCCTGCAGTACTATGGCTACACCTTC	CASTLTLQYYGYTF	.	.	TRBV28	TRBJ1-2
TGTGCCAGCAGTGAGAATACAGGGGTGGGAGAAGCTTTCTTT	CASSENTGVGEAFF	.	TRBD1	TRBV28	TRBJ1-1
TGTGCCAGCTCACCACCAGGACAGACCTACAATGAGCAGTTCTTC	CASSPPGQTYNEQFF	.	.	TRBV18	TRBJ2-1
TGTGCCAGCAGTTACCGGGGGGCAGATTCTGGAAACACCATATATTTT	CASSYRGADSGNTIYF	.	.	TRBV6-6	TRBJ1-3
TGTGCCAGCAGCTTGGTCGGGGGAGCTAACTATGGCTACACCTTC	CASSLVGGANYGYTF	once	.	TRBV5-6	TRBJ1-2
TGTGCCAGTAGTATTTGGCCTAGGACTGAAGCTTTCTTT	CASSIWPRTEAFF	once	.	TRBV19	TRBJ1-1
TGTGCCAGCAGGGGCGAATTATATACGCAGTATTTT	CASRGELYTQYF	.	.	TRBV2	TRBJ2-3
TGTGCCAGCAGCTTATCCCCTAGCGGGGGTCAGACAGATACGCAGTATTTT	CASSLSPSGGQTDTQYF	.	TRBD2	TRBV11-2	TRBJ2-3
TGCAGCGTACACGGACAGGGAAGTAGGGATACGCAGTATTTT	CSVHGQGSRDTQYF	.	TRBD1	TRBV29-1	TRBJ2-3
TGCAGCGTGGGACAGGGAGGGACTGAAGCTTTCTTT	CSVGQGGTEAFF	.	TRBD1	TRBV29-1	TRBJ1-1
TGTGCCAGTAGCCCACAGGGGCCCCGAGGAAACACCATATATTTT	CASSPQGPRGNTIYF	.	TRBD1	TRBV19	TRBJ1-3
TGTGCCAGCAGCTGGGACAGGGATGGTTCACCCCTCCACTTT	CASSWDRDGSPLHF	.	TRBD1	TRBV5-6	TRBJ1-6
TGCAGCGCCGAGGTGTTCAGGAACACTGAAGCTTTCTTT	CSAEVFRNTEAFF	.	.	TRBV29-1	TRBJ1-1
TGTGCCAGCAGATTGAAGGGGGCGGATGGCTACACCTTC	CASRLKGADGYTF	.	TRBD1	TRBV6-5	TRBJ1-2
TGTGCCATCAGTGGGGGCGCTGACTATGGCTACACCTTC	CAISGGADYGYTF	.	.	TRBV10-3	TRBJ1-2
TGTGCCAGCAGCCAGGGGCCCCAAGCCAAAAACATTCAGTACTTC	CASSQGPQAKNIQYF	.	.	TRBV3-1/TRBV3-2	TRBJ2-4
TGTGCCAGCAGCGCACAGGGTAGAAGCAATCAGCCCCAGCATTTT	CASSAQGRSNQPQHF	.	.	TRBV9	TRBJ1-5
TGTGCCAGCAGTTACCAAGGACAGGGGCTGTACGAGCAGTACTTC	CASSYQGQGLYEQYF	once	TRBD1	TRBV6-2/TRBV6-3	TRBJ2-7
TGTGCCAGCAGTCCCTCAGGCAATCAGCCCCAGCATTTT	CASSPSGNQPQHF	.	.	TRBV6-2/TRBV6-3	TRBJ1-5
TGCGCCAGCAGCATCGCCTTCGGGACAGGGAGCTATGGCTACACCTTC	CASSIAFGTGSYGYTF	few	TRBD1	TRBV5-1	TRBJ1-2
TGCAGCGTTGCCCTGTCGCCGGGACTAGCGGGTGGATTATATTCCTCTGGGGCCAACGTCCTGACTTTC	CSVALSPGLAGGLYSSGANVLTF	.	TRBD2	TRBV29-1	TRBJ2-6
TGTGCCAGCAGCTTAGGAGGACAGGGGGCTCAGCCCCAGCATTTT	CASSLGGQGAQPQHF	.	TRBD1	TRBV7-6	TRBJ1-5
TGCGCCAGCAGCTTGGCCACAGGGGAGGACTATGGCTACACCTTC	CASSLATGEDYGYTF	.	TRBD1	TRBV5-1	TRBJ1-2
TGTGCCAGCAGCCATGAACCGGGGAGGAACTATGGCTACACCTTC	CASSHEPGRNYGYTF	.	.	TRBV5-6	TRBJ1-2
TGTGCCAGCAGCTTTAGCGGGCGGCAGTTCTTC	CASSFSGRQFF	.	TRBD2	TRBV7-2	TRBJ2-1
TGTGCCAGCAGTGCGTCCGGGACAGGGGGCCAGAGCTCCTATAATTCACCCCTCCACTTT	CASSASGTGGQSSYNSPLHF	.	TRBD1	TRBV6-1	TRBJ1-6
TGTGCCAGCAGTTACGGACAGTCAGTAAAAGGCTACACCTTC	CASSYGQSVKGYTF	.	.	TRBV6-5	TRBJ1-2
TGTGCCAGCAGCCAAGGGCAGGGGGGTGAAAAACTGTTTTTT	CASSQGQGGEKLFF	.	TRBD1	TRBV7-2	TRBJ1-4
TGTGCCAGCAGCGTATCTAGCGGAACCTACAATGAGCAGTTCTTC	CASSVSSGTYNEQFF	.	TRBD2	TRBV9	TRBJ2-1
TGTGCCAGCAGTTATGATAGCGCCTACAATGAGCAGTTCTTC	CASSYDSAYNEQFF	.	.	TRBV6-5	TRBJ2-1
TGTGCCAGCAGCCTGAGCCCCCCTAACTATGGCTACACCTTC	CASSLSPPNYGYTF	.	.	TRBV28	TRBJ1-2